One sample yielded the 20 T cell receptor beta chains listed below, sequenced in a study of T cell repertoires in cytomegalovirus infection. These receptors' antigens are unknown. TCRdb fed the reads into MiXCR, producing one record per CDR3 protein. The top ten clones hold approximately 81% of a sample with approximately 30,000 distinct CDR3 sequences, around 20% of them seen once. Sequencing was performed on CD8+ T cells from cultured PBMCs, taken from culture after CMV antigen stimulation. These receptors originate from a human donor in good health (CMV status not recorded). Some clones in this sample may be carry-over from other donors' samples.

J is TRBJ2-1 and V is TRBV27; D gene unclear. Trimming stripped 5 bases from V and 0 bases from J, with 8 bases between. Germline V gene data show CDR1 as MNHEY and CDR2 as SMNVEV (reference sequence). This CDR3 has 14 amino acids. The CDR3 sequence is CASSPTGSYNEQFF. CDR3 DNA: TGTGCCAGCAGTCCGACGGGCTCCTACAATGAGCAGTTCTTC.

This clonotype was counted a few times. The rearrangement uses TRBV7-8 and TRBJ2-2, with TRBD1 matching over 7 bases. CDR3 length: 16 residues. Looked up from germline, CDR1 is SGHVS and CDR2 is FQNEAQ. V shed 5 bases, J shed 0 bases, and the junction held 6 bases outside the gene matches. CDR3 nucleotide sequence: TGTGCCAGCAGCCCTCCCGACAGGGCGAACACCGGGGAGCTGTTTTTT. Translation: CASSPPDRANTGELFF.

This clonotype was seen a few times. The chain employs TRBV27 and TRBJ2-7, with D hard to call. The V end lost 4 bases, the J end lost 4 bases, and 8 bases lay between the germline ends. CDR1 is MNHEY, CDR2 SMNVEV, per germline (reference sequence). The CDR3 is 12 amino acids. The chain's CDR3 is CASSSASYEQYF. The CDR3 DNA is TGTGCCAGCAGTTCTGCAAGTTACGAGCAGTACTTC.

The V gene is TRBV7-6, the J gene TRBJ2-7; the D gene is possibly TRBD2 (7 bases). The CDR3 contains 15 residues. Per the germline V gene, CDR1 is SGHVS and CDR2 is FNYEAQ. V dropped 4 bases and J dropped 2 bases, with 15 bases sitting between them. DNA of the CDR3: TGTGCCAGCAGCTCCTTTAAAGGGGGGGCCTACGAGCAGTACTTC. This translates into CASSSFKGGAYEQYF.

The rearrangement uses TRBV7-2 and TRBJ1-5; tentatively, D is TRBD1 (6 bases). Trimming stripped 5 bases from V and 7 bases from J, with 21 bases between. The germline CDR1 and CDR2 sequences are SGHTA and FQGNSA. The CDR3 runs to 16 residues. CDR3 amino acids: CASSHEWDTGNQPQHF. Here the CDR3 DNA reads TGTGCCAGCAGCCACGAGTGGGACACAGGGAACCAGCCCCAGCATTTT.

The CDR3 spells CSASPPSQMSTDTQYF. DNA for the CDR3: TGCAGTGCTAGTCCCCCGAGCCAAATGAGCACAGATACGCAGTATTTT. The genes are TRBV20-1 and TRBJ2-3; D is unresolved. Germline CDR1 and CDR2: DFQATT and SNEGSKA (reference sequence). The V and J ends lost 3 bases and 0 bases respectively, with 16 bases between them. The length of the CDR3 is 16 residues.

The rearrangement links TRBV7-9 to TRBJ1-2; D unclear. V lost 6 bases to trimming and J lost 10 bases, with 18 bases between them. The CDR3 loop spans 13 amino acids. CDR1 is SEHNR, CDR2 FQNEAQ, per germline (reference sequence). This CDR3 is CASSPTGIRDYTF. CDR3 in DNA: TGTGCCAGCAGTCCGACGGGGATCCGAGACTACACCTTC. The complete variable domain, with remaining parts taken from reference TRBV7-9 and TRBJ1-2, reads DTGVSQNPRHKITKRGQNVTFRCDPISEHNRLYWYRQTLGQGPEFLTYFQNEAQLEKSRLLSDRFSAERPKGSFSTLEIQRTEQGDSAMYLCASSPTGIRDYTFGSGTRLTVV.

This clonotype was seen a few times. This rearrangement joins TRBV6-8 to TRBJ1-1; D remains unclear. V was pared by 5 bases and J by 6 bases, with 10 bases between. This CDR3 has 12 residues. Germline V gives CDR1 MNHGY, CDR2 SAAAGT. The CDR3 protein is CASSAIRAEAFF. The CDR3 DNA reads TGTGCCAGCAGTGCTATCCGGGCTGAAGCTTTCTTT.

The table lists this clonotype with a few counts. The chain employs TRBV12-3 or TRBV12-4 and TRBJ1-1; TRBD1 might be the D (6 bases). V was trimmed by 2 bases and J by 3 bases, leaving 10 bases between them. The CDR3 totals 14 residues. The CDR3 DNA reads as TGTGCCAGCAGTTTAATTCAGGGGCACACTGAAGCTTTCTTT. Protein sequence: CASSLIQGHTEAFF.

There are a few counts of this clonotype. The chain has TRBV25-1 and TRBJ2-2; no clear D. Germline V CDR1 and CDR2: MGHDK, SYGVNS. The CDR3 consists of 16 residues. The V end lost 8 bases, the J end lost 0 bases, and 16 bases lay between the germline ends. The CDR3 protein is CASSSPGGANTGELFF. The CDR3, as DNA: TGTGCCAGCTCGAGCCCTGGCGGCGCGAACACCGGGGAGCTGTTTTTT.

This clonotype occurred many times. The DNA of the CDR3 is TGTGCCAGCAGCCGCGACGGCAGCTCCTATAATTCACCCCTCCACTTT. Protein: CASSRDGSSYNSPLHF. The chain links TRBV7-2 to TRBJ1-6, with D hard to call. This CDR3 contains 16 residues. Trimming took 5 bases from V and 0 from J, leaving 11 bases between them. The V gene's germline CDR1 is SGHTA and CDR2 FQGNSA.

The rearrangement joins TRBV7-2 to TRBJ1-2; no reliable D call. In germline, CDR1 is SGHTA, CDR2 FQGNSA. The CDR3 runs 14 residues. V lost 1 base and J lost 4, with 10 bases in between. In DNA form, the CDR3 reads TGTGCCAGCAGCTTAGACTATCGGAGCTATGGCTACACCTTC. Protein product: CASSLDYRSYGYTF.

The V gene is TRBV7-8, the J gene TRBJ2-1; TRBD1 aligns across 7 bases. The CDR3 consists of 17 residues. V lost 1 base to trimming and J lost 7 bases; unmatched junction nucleotides: 13. The germline CDR1 and CDR2 sequences are SGHVS and FQNEAQ. CDR3 protein: CASSLDQPGQRGNEQFF. CDR3 bases: TGTGCCAGCAGCTTAGACCAGCCGGGACAGAGGGGGAATGAGCAGTTCTTC.

This clonotype appeared a few times. The chain links TRBV25-1 to TRBJ1-1; 11 bases fit TRBD1. This CDR3 is built from 16 residues. Germline lookup yields CDR1 MGHDK and CDR2 SYGVNS. V shed 2 bases and J 5 bases; nucleotides not matched to a gene: 7. The DNA of the CDR3 is TGTGCCAGCAGTGAACGGACAGGGGGCGGATGGACTGAAGCTTTCTTT. As protein: CASSERTGGGWTEAFF.

In this sample, this clonotype turned up many times. J is TRBJ2-6 and V is TRBV7-8; 12 bases align to TRBD2. Germline loops: CDR1 SGHVS, CDR2 FQNEAQ. This CDR3 region has 17 residues. With 3 bases clipped from V and 0 bases from J, the junction kept 0 bases outside the gene matches. CDR3 sequence reads: CASSLTSGSSGANVLTF. For the CDR3, the DNA is TGTGCCAGCAGCTTGACTAGCGGGAGCTCTGGGGCCAACGTCCTGACTTTC.

V gene TRBV15 combines with J gene TRBJ2-7, with D possibly matching TRBD1 (6 bases). V was cut by 4 bases and J by 3 bases, with 16 bases left in between. Germline CDR1 LNHNV, CDR2 YYDKDF (reference sequence). This CDR3 spans 15 amino acids. CDR3: CATSKQGWVDYEQYF. CDR3 DNA: TGTGCCACCAGCAAACAGGGCTGGGTAGACTACGAGCAGTACTTC.

This clonotype turned up a few times. At one end, the junction sequence differs from germline, possibly due to a read error. The CDR3 coding sequence is TGTGCCAGCAGCTCAATGGCGTCGGATTACATAGGTGGATACACCATATATTTT. Protein product: CASSSMASDYIGGYTIYF. The genes are TRBV7-2 and TRBJ1-3; D gene unclear. This CDR3 has 18 residues. Germline V gene sequence: CDR1 SGHTA, CDR2 FQGNSA.

V usage is TRBV6-2 or TRBV6-3 and J usage is TRBJ2-7; D ambiguous. Germline CDR1 MNHEY, CDR2 SVGEGT. The CDR3 contains 15 residues. Trimming shortened V by 0 bases and J by 3 bases, and 12 bases separated the two germline ends. CDR3 amino acids: CASSYSTAPGYEQYF. CDR3 nucleotide sequence: TGTGCCAGCAGTTACTCGACGGCTCCCGGCTACGAGCAGTACTTC.

The rearrangement links TRBV19 to TRBJ2-7; 10 bases map to TRBD1. After removal of 6 bases from V and 6 bases from J, the junction contained 2 bases not matched to a gene. Per the germline V gene, CDR1 is LNHDA and CDR2 is SQIVND (reference sequence). There are 12 residues in the CDR3. The CDR3 is CASRRTGGEQYF. DNA for the CDR3: TGTGCCAGTAGGCGGACAGGGGGCGAGCAGTACTTC.

This clonotype has only a few counts. This chain connects TRBV4-3 to TRBJ2-5; 14 positions agree with TRBD2. The CDR3 is made up of 18 amino acids. The ends lost 1 base at V and 5 bases at J; junction bases unmatched: 9. Germline CDR1 LGHNA, CDR2 YSLEER. The CDR3 loop is CASSQAVGTSGGSETQYF. In DNA form, the CDR3 reads TGCGCCAGCAGCCAAGCAGTAGGGACTAGCGGGGGTTCGGAGACCCAGTACTTC.